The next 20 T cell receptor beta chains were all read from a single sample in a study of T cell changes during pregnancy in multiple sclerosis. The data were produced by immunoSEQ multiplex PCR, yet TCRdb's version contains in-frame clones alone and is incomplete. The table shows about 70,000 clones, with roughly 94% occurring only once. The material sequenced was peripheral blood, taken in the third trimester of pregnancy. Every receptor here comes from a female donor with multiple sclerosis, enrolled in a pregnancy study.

The CDR3 loop is CASSLGSVATGSYEQYF. CDR3 bases: TGCGCCAGCAGCTTGGGATCAGTAGCGACAGGTTCCTACGAGCAGTACTTC. The V call is TRBV5-1, the J call TRBJ2-7; weak D call: TRBD1 (6 bases). V lost 0 bases and J lost 1, with 17 bases in between. Germline values: CDR1 SGHRS, CDR2 YFSETQ. There are 17 residues in the CDR3.

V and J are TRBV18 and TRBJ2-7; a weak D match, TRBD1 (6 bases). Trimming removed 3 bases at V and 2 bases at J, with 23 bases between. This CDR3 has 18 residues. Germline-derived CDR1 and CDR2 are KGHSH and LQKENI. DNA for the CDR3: TGTGCCAGCTCACCCCCGAGGCCGGGCCAGGGGCCGACCTACGAGCAGTACTTC. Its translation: CASSPPRPGQGPTYEQYF. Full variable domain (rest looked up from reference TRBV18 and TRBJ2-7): NAGVMQNPRHLVRRRGQEARLRCSPMKGHSHVYWYRQLPEEGLKFMVYLQKENIIDESGMPKERFSAEFPKEGPSILRIQQVVRGDSAAYFCASSPPRPGQGPTYEQYFGPGTRLTVT.

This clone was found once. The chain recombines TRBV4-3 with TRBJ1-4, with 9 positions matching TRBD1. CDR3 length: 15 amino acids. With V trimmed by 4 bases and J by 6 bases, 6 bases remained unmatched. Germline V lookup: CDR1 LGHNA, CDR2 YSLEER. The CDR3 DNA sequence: TGCGCCAGCAGCCGAGGGGACAGGGACTATGAAAAACTGTTTTTT. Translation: CASSRGDRDYEKLFF.

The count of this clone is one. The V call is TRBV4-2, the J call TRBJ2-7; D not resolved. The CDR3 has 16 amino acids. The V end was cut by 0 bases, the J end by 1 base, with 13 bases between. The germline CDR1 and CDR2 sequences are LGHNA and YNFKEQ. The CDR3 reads CASSQDRMASSYEQYF. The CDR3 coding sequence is TGTGCCAGCAGCCAAGATCGAATGGCCTCTTCCTACGAGCAGTACTTC.

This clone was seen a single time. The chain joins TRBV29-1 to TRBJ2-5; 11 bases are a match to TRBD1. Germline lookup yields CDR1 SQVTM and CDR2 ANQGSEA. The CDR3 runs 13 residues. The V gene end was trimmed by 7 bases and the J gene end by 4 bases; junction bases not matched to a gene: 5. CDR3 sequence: CSGTGTGGETQYF. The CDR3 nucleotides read TGCAGCGGGACCGGGACAGGGGGAGAGACCCAGTACTTC.

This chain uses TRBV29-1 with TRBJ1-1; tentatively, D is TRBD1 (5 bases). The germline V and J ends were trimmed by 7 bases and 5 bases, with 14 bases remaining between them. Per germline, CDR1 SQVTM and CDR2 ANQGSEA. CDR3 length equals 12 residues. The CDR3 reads CSAPLQGTEAFF. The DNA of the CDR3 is TGCAGCGCCCCACTTCAGGGTACTGAAGCTTTCTTT.

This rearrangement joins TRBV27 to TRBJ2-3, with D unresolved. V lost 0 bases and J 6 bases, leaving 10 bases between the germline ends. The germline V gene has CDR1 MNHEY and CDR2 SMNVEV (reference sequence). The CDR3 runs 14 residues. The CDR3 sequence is CASSLSGVLDTQYF. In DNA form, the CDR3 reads TGTGCCAGCAGTTTATCGGGCGTCTTGGATACGCAGTATTTT.

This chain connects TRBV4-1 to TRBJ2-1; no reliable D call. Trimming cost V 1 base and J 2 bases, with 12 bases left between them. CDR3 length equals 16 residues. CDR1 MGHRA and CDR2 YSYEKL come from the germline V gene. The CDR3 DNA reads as TGCGCCAGCAGCCAAGTGGGCCGTCAGCCCTACAATGAGCAGTTCTTC. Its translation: CASSQVGRQPYNEQFF.

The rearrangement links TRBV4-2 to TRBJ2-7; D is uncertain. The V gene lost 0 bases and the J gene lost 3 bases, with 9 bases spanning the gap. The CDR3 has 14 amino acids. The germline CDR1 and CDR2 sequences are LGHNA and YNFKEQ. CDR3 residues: CASSQEVIYYEQYF. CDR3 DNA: TGTGCCAGCAGCCAAGAGGTCATCTACTACGAGCAGTACTTC.

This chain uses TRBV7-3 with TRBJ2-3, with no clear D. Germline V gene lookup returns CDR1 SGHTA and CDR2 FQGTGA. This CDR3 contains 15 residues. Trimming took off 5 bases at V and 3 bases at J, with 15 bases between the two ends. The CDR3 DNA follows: TGTGCCAGCAGCCCTACGCAGGTTTCTACAGATACGCAGTATTTT. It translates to CASSPTQVSTDTQYF. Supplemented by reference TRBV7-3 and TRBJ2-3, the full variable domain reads GAGVSQTPSNKVTEKGKYVELRCDPISGHTALYWYRQSLGQGPEFLIYFQGTGAADDSGLPNDRFFAVRPEGSVSTLKIQRTERGDSAVYLCASSPTQVSTDTQYFGPGTRLTVL.

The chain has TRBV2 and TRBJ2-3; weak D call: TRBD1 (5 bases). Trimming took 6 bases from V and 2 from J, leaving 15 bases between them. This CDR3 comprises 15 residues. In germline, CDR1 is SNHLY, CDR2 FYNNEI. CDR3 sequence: CASRGPNGATDTQYF. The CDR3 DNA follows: TGTGCCAGCAGGGGCCCTAATGGGGCCACAGATACGCAGTATTTT.

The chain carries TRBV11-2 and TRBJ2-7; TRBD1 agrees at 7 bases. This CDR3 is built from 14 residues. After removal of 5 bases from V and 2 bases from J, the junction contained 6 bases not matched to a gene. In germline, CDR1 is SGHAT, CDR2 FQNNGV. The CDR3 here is CASSQVGQAYEQYF. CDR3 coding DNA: TGTGCCAGCAGCCAAGTAGGACAGGCCTACGAGCAGTACTTC.

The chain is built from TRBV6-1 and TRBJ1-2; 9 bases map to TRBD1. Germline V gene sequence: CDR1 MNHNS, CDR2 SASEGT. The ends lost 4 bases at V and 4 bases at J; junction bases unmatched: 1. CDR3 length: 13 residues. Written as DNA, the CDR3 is TGTGCCAGCAGTGGGGACAGGGCCTATGGCTACACCTTC. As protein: CASSGDRAYGYTF.

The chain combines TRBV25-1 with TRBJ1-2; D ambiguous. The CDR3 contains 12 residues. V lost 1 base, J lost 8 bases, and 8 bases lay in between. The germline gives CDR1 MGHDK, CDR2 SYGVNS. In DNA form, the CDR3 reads TGTGCCAGCAGTGAATCGAGCGCAGGCTACACCTTC. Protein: CASSESSAGYTF.

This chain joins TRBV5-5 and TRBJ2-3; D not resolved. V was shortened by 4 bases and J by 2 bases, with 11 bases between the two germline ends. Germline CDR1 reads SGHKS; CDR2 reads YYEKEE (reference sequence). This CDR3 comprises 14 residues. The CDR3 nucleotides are TGTGCCAGCAGCCCAAACGCGGACACAGATACGCAGTATTTT. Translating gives CASSPNADTDTQYF.

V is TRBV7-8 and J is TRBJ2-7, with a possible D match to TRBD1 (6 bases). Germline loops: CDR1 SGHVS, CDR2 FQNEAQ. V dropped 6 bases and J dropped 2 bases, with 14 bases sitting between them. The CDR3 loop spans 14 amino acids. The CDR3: CASSTGQLPYEQYF. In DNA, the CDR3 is TGTGCCAGCAGTACCGGACAGCTTCCCTACGAGCAGTACTTC. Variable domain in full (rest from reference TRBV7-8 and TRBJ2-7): GAGVSQSPRYKVAKRGQDVALRCDPISGHVSLFWYQQALGQGPEFLTYFQNEAQLDKSGLPSDRFFAERPEGSVSTLKIQRTQQEDSAVYLCASSTGQLPYEQYFGPGTRLTVT.

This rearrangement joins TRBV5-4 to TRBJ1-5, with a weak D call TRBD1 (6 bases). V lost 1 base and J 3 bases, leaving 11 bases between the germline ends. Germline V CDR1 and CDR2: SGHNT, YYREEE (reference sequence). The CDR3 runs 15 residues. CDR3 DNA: TGTGCCAGCAGCTTGAAGGGGGTCCCCAATCAGCCCCAGCATTTT. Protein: CASSLKGVPNQPQHF.

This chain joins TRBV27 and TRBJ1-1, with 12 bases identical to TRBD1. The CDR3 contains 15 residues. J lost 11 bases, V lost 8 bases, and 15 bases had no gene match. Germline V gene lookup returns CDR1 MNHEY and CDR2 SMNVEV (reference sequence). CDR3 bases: TGTGCCAGCGGTAATCCCGGGACAGGGGGCATTGAGGCTTTCTTT. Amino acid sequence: CASGNPGTGGIEAFF.

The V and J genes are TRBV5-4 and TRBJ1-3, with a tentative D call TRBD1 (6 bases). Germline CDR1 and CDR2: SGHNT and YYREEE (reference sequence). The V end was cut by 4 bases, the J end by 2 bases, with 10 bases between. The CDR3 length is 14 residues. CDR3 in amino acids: CASSIGQPGNTIYF. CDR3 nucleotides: TGTGCCAGCAGCATTGGACAGCCTGGAAACACCATATATTTT.

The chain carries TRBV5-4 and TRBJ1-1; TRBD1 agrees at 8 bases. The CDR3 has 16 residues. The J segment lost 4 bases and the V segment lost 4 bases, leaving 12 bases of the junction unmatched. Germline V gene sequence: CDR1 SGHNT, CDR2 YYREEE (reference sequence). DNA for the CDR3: TGTGCCAGCAGCCCGAACCTTGGACAGGGAGGCACTGAAGCTTTCTTT. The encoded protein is CASSPNLGQGGTEAFF. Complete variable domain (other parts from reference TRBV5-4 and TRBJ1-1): ETGVTQSPTHLIKTRGQQVTLRCSSQSGHNTVSWYQQALGQGPQFIFQYYREEENGRGNFPPRFSGLQFPNYSSELNVNALELDDSALYLCASSPNLGQGGTEAFFGQGTRLTVV.